A selection of T cell receptor beta chains follows, all from one sample in a study of cytomegalovirus exposure and HLA in healthy donors. The repertoire was sequenced with immunoSEQ multiplex PCR; TCRdb's copy has only in-frame clones and lacks some. The data contain 90,000 to 150,000 clones, about 70% of them singletons. The sample was PBMCs. These receptor sequences come from a human donor in good health. Both conserved end residues are part of each CDR3. A D gene is named only where the DNA matches it firmly. Only part of the rows carry a size: once, few, many, or a class if the clone is expanded.

CDR3: CASSRPGSNEKLFF; DNA: TGTGCCAGCAGCCGCCCGGGATCTAATGAAAAACTGTTTTTT; size: .; V: TRBV6-5; J: TRBJ1-4; D: .
CDR3: CASSLLDRDGNTIYF; DNA: TGTGCCAGCAGTTTACTGGACAGAGACGGAAACACCATATATTTT; size: .; V: TRBV28; J: TRBJ1-3; D: .
CDR3: CATSRDRLNEKLFF; DNA: TGTGCCACCAGCAGAGACAGGCTTAATGAAAAACTGTTTTTT; size: .; V: TRBV15; J: TRBJ1-4; D: .
CDR3: CATRSDRAYGYTF; DNA: TGTGCCACTCGCTCTGACAGGGCCTATGGCTACACCTTC; size: .; V: TRBV19; J: TRBJ1-2; D: TRBD1
CDR3: CAWKEGRLYGYTF; DNA: TGTGCCTGGAAGGAGGGACGGCTATATGGCTACACCTTC; size: .; V: TRBV30; J: TRBJ1-2; D: .
CDR3: CASSFDQAYSGANVLTF; DNA: TGTGCCAGCAGTTTTGATCAGGCTTACTCTGGGGCCAACGTCCTGACTTTC; size: .; V: TRBV27; J: TRBJ2-6; D: .
CDR3: CAWTSVGGHTGELFF; DNA: TGTGCCTGGACCTCGGTGGGGGGGCACACCGGGGAGCTGTTTTTT; size: .; V: TRBV30; J: TRBJ2-2; D: .
CDR3: CASSLDSTGNTIYF; DNA: TGTGCCAGCAGCTTAGACTCCACCGGAAACACCATATATTTT; size: .; V: TRBV7-2; J: TRBJ1-3; D: .
CDR3: CASSGDRVQDTEAFF; DNA: TGTGCCAGTAGTGGGGACAGGGTTCAGGACACTGAAGCTTTCTTT; size: .; V: TRBV19; J: TRBJ1-1; D: TRBD1
CDR3: CASRNGYQETQYF; DNA: TGCGCCAGCAGGAACGGGTACCAAGAGACCCAGTACTTC; size: few; V: TRBV5-1; J: TRBJ2-5; D: .
CDR3: CASSPGQGQYGYTF; DNA: TGCGCCAGCAGCCCGGGACAGGGGCAATATGGCTACACCTTC; size: .; V: TRBV5-1; J: TRBJ1-2; D: TRBD1
CDR3: CASSRASGWSYEQYF; DNA: TGTGCCAGCAGTCGAGCTAGCGGGTGGTCCTACGAGCAGTACTTC; size: few; V: TRBV28; J: TRBJ2-7; D: TRBD2
CDR3: CASSEIAGGGYGYTF; DNA: TGTGCCAGCAGTGAAATCGCAGGGGGCGGCTATGGCTACACCTTC; size: .; V: TRBV2; J: TRBJ1-2; D: TRBD1
CDR3: CASRQTRNTIYF; DNA: TGTGCCAGCAGGCAGACTAGAAACACCATATATTTT; size: .; V: TRBV7-8; J: TRBJ1-3; D: .
CDR3: CASSLGISGGQETQYF; DNA: TGTGCCAGCAGCTTAGGGATTTCAGGGGGGCAGGAGACCCAGTACTTC; size: .; V: TRBV7-2; J: TRBJ2-5; D: .